The sample holds many counts of the clone carrying this TCR beta chain. The target antigen is unknown. Per germline, CDR1 LGHDT and CDR2 YNNKEL (reference sequence). This CDR3 region has 15 residues. Losses at the gene ends were 4 bases for V and 5 bases for J; bases not matched to a gene: 9. The data are from a study of T-cell memory formation after mild COVID-19. Study-wide results and caveats: CD4+ clones that contracted lay mainly in CM and EM; CD8+ ones lay in EMRA.

TCRdb re-called the 5' RACE reads through MiXCR, storing one row per CDR3 protein. This table has fewer than 250,000 distinct CDR3 sequences, 8% to 11% appearing once. The sequence was collected from a man aged 18-30 years who had mild COVID-19 (a few samples of this study predate the infection). Cell type and time point are not known. Sequencing was performed on PBMCs or a T cell subset sorted from them (not recorded which). The V and J genes are TRBV3-1 and TRBJ1-2; 8 positions agree with TRBD1. CDR3: CASSRRGTGAYGYTF. CDR3 DNA: TGTGCCAGCAGCCGAAGAGGGACAGGCGCTTATGGCTACACCTTC. Complete variable domain (other parts from reference TRBV3-1 and TRBJ1-2): DTAVSQTPKYLVTQMGNDKSIKCEQNLGHDTMYWYKQDSKKFLKIMFSYNNKELIINETVPNRFSPKSPDKAHLNLHINSLELGDSAVYFCASSRRGTGAYGYTFGSGTRLTVV.